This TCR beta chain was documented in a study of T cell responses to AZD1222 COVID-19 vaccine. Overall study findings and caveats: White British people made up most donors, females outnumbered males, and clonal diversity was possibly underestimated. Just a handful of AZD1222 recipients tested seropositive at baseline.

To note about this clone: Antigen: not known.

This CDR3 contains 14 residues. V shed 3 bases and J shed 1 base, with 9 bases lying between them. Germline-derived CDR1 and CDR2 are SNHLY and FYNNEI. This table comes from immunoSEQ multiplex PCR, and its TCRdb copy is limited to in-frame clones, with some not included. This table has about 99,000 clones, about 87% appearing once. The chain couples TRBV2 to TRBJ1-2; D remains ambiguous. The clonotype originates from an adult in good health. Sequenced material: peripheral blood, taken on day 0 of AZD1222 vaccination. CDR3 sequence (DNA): TGTGCCAGCAGTGATAGGTACGGTAACTATGGCTACACCTTC. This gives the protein CASSDRYGNYGYTF.